Presented here are 3 T cell receptor beta chains from one specimen sequenced in a study of technical replicates of blood from several donors. Method: immunoSEQ multiplex PCR; TCRdb's copy keeps in-frame clones and lacks some. The profile shows tens of thousands of clones, just under 95% of them singletons. The source material was T cells isolated from PBMCs. The receptors derive from a human donor in good health.

The chain links TRBV5-1 to TRBJ2-5, with D possibly TRBD2 on 5 matching bases. This CDR3 has 14 residues. V lost 4 bases, J lost 5 bases, and 15 bases lay in between. Per germline, CDR1 SGHRS and CDR2 YFSETQ. The CDR3 spells CASSPTSDRETQYF. CDR3 sequence (DNA): TGCGCCAGCAGCCCAACTAGTGACCGCGAGACCCAGTACTTC.

This chain uses TRBV28 with TRBJ2-1; D is perhaps TRBD2 (5 bases). The CDR3 extends over 13 amino acids. Looked up from germline, CDR1 is MDHEN and CDR2 is SYDVKM. The ends were cut back, 6 bases at V and 8 bases at J, with 14 bases in the middle. The CDR3 spells CASRTPLVHEQFF. The CDR3 DNA is TGTGCCAGCAGGACCCCACTAGTCCATGAGCAGTTCTTC.

The count of this clone is one. The chain carries TRBV28 and TRBJ2-7, with 9 bases fitting TRBD1. Germline CDR1 is MDHEN and CDR2 is SYDVKM. There are 15 residues in the CDR3. V shed 5 bases and J 9 bases; nucleotides not matched to a gene: 14. DNA for the CDR3: TGTGCCAGCAGTCGAGATCCGGGACAGGGACCAAGGCAGTACTTC. It translates to CASSRDPGQGPRQYF.